This T cell receptor beta chain emerged from a study of blood T cell repertoires in COVID-19. Looking at the study overall: Italy, Spain and the United States were the sources of the convalescent and acute COVID-19 samples.

This CDR3 is 14 amino acids long. The V and J ends lost 5 bases and 7 bases respectively, with 15 bases between them. Germline values: CDR1 SGHTA, CDR2 FQGTGA. Original methodology: Amplification of reference gene primers provided the estimated nucleated cell counts. TCRdb's table, derived via immunoSEQ multiplex PCR, lists solely in-frame clones and lacks some. D and trimming were read from the DNA, whereas the V and J calls and clone size are those reported in that table. Of approximately 230,000 clones listed, under 90% are singletons. The chain recombines TRBV7-3 with TRBJ1-5; a weak D match, TRBD1 (5 bases). Material for sequencing was PBMCs or T cells enriched from blood (not recorded which). The receptor comes from a man between 35 and 55 years old who had recovered from COVID-19. The CDR3 loop reads CASSPRRGSQPQHF. CDR3 DNA: TGTGCCAGCAGCCCGAGGAGGGGATCACAGCCCCAGCATTTT.